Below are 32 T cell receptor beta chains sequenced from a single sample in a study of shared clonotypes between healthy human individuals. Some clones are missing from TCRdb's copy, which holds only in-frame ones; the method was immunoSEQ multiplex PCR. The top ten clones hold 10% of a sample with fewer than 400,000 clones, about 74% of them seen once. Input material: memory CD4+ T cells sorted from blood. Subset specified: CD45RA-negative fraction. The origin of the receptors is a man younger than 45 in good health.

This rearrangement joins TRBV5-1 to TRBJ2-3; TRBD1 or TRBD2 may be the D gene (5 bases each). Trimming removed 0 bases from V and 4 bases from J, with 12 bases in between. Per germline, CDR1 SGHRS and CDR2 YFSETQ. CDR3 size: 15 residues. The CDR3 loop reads CASSLGSLGADTQYF. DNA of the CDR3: TGCGCCAGCAGCTTGGGAAGCCTGGGGGCAGATACGCAGTATTTT. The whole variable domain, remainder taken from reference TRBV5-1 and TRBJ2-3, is KAGVTQTPRYLIKTRGQQVTLSCSPISGHRSVSWYQQTPGQGLQFLFEYFSETQRNKGNFPGRFSGRQFSNSRSEMNVSTLELGDSALYLCASSLGSLGADTQYFGPGTRLTVL.

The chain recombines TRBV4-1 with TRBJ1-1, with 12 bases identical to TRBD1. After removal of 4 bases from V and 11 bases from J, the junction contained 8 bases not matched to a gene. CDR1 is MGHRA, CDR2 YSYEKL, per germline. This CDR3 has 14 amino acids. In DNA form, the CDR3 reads TGCGCCAGCAGCCGAAGGGACAGGGGGCTAGAGGCTTTCTTT. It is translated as CASSRRDRGLEAFF.

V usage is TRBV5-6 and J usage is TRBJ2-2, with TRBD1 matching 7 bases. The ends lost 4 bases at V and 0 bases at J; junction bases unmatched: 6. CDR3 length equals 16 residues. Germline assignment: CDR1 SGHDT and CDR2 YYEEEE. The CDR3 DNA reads TGTGCCAGCAGCACCTACGACAGGGCGAACACCGGGGAGCTGTTTTTT. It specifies CASSTYDRANTGELFF.

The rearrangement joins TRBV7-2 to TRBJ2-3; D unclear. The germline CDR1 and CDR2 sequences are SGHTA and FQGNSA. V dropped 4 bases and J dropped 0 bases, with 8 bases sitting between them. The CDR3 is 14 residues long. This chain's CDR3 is CASSWVKSTDTQYF. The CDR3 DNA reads TGTGCCAGCAGCTGGGTTAAGAGCACAGATACGCAGTATTTT.

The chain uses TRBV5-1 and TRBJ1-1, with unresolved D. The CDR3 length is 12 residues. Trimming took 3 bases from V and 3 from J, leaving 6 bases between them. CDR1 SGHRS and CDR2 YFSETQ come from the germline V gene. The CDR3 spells CASSSGYTEAFF. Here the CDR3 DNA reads TGCGCCAGCAGCTCCGGATACACTGAAGCTTTCTTT.

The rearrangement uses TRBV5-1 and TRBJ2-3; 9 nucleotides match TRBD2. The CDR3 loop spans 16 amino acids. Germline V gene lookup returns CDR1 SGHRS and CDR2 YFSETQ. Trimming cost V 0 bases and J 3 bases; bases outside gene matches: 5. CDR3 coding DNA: TGCGCCAGCAGCTTGGGGGCGGGAGGGCGAACAGATACGCAGTATTTT. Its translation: CASSLGAGGRTDTQYF.

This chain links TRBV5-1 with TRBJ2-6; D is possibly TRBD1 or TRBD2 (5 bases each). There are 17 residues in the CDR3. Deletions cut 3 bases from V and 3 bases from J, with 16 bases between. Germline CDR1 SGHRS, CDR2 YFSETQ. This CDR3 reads CASSWGTERHGANVLTF. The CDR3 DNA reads TGCGCCAGCAGCTGGGGGACGGAAAGGCATGGGGCCAACGTCCTGACTTTC.

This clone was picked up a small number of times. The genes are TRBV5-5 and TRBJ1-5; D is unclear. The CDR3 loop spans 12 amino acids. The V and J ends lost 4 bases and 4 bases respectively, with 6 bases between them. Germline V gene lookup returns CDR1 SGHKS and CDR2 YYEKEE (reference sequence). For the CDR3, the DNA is TGTGCCAGCAGCCTGATTAATCAGCCCCAGCATTTT. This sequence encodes CASSLINQPQHF.

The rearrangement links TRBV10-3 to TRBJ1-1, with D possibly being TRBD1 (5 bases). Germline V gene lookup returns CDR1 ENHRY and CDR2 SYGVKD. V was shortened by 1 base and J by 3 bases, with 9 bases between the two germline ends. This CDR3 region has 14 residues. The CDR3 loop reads CAISELGDDTEAFF. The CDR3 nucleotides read TGTGCCATCAGTGAGTTAGGGGACGACACTGAAGCTTTCTTT.

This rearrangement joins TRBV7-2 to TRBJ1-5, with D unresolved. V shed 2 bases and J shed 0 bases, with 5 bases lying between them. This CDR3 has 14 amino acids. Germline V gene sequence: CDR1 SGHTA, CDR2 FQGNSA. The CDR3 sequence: CASSLIYSNQPQHF. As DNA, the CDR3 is TGTGCCAGCAGCTTAATCTATAGCAATCAGCCCCAGCATTTT.

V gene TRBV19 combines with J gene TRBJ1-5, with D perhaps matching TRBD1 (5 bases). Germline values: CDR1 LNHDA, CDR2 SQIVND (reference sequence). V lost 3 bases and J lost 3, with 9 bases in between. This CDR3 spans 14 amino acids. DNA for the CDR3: TGTGCCAGTAGTATGACAGCTTTCAATCAGCCCCAGCATTTT. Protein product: CASSMTAFNQPQHF.

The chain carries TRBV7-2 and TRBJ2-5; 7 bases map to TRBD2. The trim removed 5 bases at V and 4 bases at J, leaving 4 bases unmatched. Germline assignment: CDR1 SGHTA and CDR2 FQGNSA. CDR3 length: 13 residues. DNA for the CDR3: TGTGCCAGCAGCCAACAGCGGGGAGAGACCCAGTACTTC. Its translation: CASSQQRGETQYF.

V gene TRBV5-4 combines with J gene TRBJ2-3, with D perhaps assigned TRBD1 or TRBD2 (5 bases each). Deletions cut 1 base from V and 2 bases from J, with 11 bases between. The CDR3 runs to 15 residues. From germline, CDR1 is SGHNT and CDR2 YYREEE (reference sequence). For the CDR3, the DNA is TGTGCCAGCAGCTTGCCCGGGACCTACACAGATACGCAGTATTTT. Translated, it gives CASSLPGTYTDTQYF. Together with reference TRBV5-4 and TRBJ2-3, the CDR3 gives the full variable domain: ETGVTQSPTHLIKTRGQQVTLRCSSQSGHNTVSWYQQALGQGPQFIFQYYREEENGRGNFPPRFSGLQFPNYSSELNVNALELDDSALYLCASSLPGTYTDTQYFGPGTRLTVL.

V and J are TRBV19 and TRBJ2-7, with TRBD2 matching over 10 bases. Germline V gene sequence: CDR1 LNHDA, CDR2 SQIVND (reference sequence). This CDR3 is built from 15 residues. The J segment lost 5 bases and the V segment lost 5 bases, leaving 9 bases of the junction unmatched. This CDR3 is CASSWLAGAGDEQYF. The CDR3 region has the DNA TGTGCCAGTAGTTGGCTAGCGGGAGCGGGAGACGAGCAGTACTTC.

The CDR3 bases are TGTGCCAGCTCACCGCAGCTTGGGACGGTTGCTCAAGCTTTCTTT. This translates into CASSPQLGTVAQAFF. This sequence joins TRBV18 and TRBJ1-1; a possible D gene is TRBD1 (5 bases). The CDR3 is 15 residues long. The germline V gene has CDR1 KGHSH and CDR2 LQKENI. V was pared by 3 bases and J by 9 bases, with 20 bases between.

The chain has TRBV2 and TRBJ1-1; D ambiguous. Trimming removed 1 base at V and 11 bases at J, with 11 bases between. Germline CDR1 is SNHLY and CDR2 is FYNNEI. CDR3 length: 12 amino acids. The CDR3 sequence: CASSEVPREAFF. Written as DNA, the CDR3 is TGTGCCAGCAGTGAAGTCCCCCGGGAGGCTTTCTTT.

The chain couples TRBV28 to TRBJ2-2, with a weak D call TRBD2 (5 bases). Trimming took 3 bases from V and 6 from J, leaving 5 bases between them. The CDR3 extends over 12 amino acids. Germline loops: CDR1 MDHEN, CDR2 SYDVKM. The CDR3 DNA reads TGTGCCAGCAGTTTGAGGGCCGGGGAGCTGTTTTTT. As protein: CASSLRAGELFF.

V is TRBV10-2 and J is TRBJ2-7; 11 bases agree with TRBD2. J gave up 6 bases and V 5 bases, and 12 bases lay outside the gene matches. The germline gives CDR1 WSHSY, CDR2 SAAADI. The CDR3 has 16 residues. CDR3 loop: CASSNFFSGRALEQYF. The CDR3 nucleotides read TGCGCCAGCAGTAATTTTTTTAGCGGGAGGGCCCTCGAGCAGTACTTC.

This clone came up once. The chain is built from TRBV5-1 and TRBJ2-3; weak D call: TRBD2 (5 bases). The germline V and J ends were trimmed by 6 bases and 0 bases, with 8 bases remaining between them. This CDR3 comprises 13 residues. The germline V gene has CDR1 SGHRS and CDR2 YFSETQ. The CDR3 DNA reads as TGCGCCAGCAATCCGGGAAGCACAGATACGCAGTATTTT. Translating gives CASNPGSTDTQYF.

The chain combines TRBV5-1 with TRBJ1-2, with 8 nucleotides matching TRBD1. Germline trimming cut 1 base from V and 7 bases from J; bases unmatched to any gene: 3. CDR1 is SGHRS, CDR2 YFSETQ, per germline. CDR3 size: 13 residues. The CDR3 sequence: CASSLNDRGGYTF. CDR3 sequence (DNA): TGCGCCAGCAGCTTGAATGACAGGGGTGGCTACACCTTC.

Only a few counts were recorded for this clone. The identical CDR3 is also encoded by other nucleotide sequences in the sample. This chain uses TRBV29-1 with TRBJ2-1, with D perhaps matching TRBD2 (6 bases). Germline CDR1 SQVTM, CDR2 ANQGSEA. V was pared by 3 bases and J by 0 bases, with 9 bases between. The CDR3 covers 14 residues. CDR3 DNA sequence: TGCAGCGTTGAGGACTATAGCTCCTACAATGAGCAGTTCTTC. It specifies CSVEDYSSYNEQFF.

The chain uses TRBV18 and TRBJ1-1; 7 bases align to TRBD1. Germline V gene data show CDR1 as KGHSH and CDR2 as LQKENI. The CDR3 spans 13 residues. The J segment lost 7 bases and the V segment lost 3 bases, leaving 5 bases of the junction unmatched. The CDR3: CASSPGTEIEAFF. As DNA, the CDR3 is TGTGCCAGCTCACCCGGGACAGAAATTGAAGCTTTCTTT.

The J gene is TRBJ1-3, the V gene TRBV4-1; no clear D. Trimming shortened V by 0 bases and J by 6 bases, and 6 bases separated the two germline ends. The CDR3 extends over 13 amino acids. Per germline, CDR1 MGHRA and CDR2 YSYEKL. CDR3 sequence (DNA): TGCGCCAGCAGCCAAGATTCCCAAAACACCATATATTTT. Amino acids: CASSQDSQNTIYF.

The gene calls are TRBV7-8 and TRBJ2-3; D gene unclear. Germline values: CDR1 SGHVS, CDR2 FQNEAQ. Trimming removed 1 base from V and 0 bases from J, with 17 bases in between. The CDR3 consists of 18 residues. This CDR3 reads CASSLDGLQLTSTDTQYF. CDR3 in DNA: TGTGCCAGCAGCTTAGATGGGCTACAACTTACTAGCACAGATACGCAGTATTTT.

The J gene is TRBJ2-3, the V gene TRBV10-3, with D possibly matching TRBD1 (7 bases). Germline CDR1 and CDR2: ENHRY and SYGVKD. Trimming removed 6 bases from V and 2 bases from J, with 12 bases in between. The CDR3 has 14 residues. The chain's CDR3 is CAIREGQPTDTQYF. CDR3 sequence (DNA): TGTGCCATCAGGGAGGGACAGCCCACAGATACGCAGTATTTT.

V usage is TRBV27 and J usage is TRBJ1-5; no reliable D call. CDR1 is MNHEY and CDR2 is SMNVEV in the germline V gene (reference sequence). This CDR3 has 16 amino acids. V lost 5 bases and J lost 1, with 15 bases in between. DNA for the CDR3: TGTGCCAGCAGTACCCCGTGCAGGATAAGCAATCAGCCCCAGCATTTT. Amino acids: CASSTPCRISNQPQHF.

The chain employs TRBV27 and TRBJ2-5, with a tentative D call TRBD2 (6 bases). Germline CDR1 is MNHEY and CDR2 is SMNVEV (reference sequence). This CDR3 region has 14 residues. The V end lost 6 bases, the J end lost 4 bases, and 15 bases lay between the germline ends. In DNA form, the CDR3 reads TGTGCCAGCAGCTCCCGGGGAGGTCGAGAGACCCAGTACTTC. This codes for CASSSRGGRETQYF.

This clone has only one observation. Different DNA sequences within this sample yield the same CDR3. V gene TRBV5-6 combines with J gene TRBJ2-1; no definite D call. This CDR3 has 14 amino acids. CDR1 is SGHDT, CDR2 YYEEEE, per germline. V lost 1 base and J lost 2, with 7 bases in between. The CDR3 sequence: CASSLLTAYNEQFF. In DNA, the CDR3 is TGTGCCAGCAGCTTGTTAACGGCCTACAATGAGCAGTTCTTC.

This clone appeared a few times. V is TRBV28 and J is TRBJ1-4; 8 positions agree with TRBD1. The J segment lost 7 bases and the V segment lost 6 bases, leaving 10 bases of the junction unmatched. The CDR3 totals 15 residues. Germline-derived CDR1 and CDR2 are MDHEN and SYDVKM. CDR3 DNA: TGTGCCAGCAGGGGGTTGGGGACAGGTCGTGAAAAACTGTTTTTT. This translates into CASRGLGTGREKLFF. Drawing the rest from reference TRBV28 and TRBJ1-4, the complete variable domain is DVKVTQSSRYLVKRTGEKVFLECVQDMDHENMFWYRQDPGLGLRLIYFSYDVKMKEKGDIPEGYSVSREKKERFSLILESASTNQTSMYLCASRGLGTGREKLFFGSGTQLSVL.

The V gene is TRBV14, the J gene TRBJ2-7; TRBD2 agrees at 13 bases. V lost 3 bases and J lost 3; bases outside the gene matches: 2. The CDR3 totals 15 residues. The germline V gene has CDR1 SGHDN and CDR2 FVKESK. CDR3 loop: CASSQGLAGIYEQYF. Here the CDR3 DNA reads TGTGCCAGCAGCCAGGGACTAGCGGGAATCTACGAGCAGTACTTC. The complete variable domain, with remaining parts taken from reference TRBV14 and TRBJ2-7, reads EAGVTQFPSHSVIEKGQTVTLRCDPISGHDNLYWYRRVMGKEIKFLLHFVKESKQDESGMPNNRFLAERTGGTYSTLKVQPAELEDSGVYFCASSQGLAGIYEQYFGPGTRLTVT.

The CDR3 loop is CASSEVRNTIYF. The CDR3 coding sequence is TGTGCCAGCAGTGAAGTTCGAAACACCATATATTTT. The rearrangement joins TRBV2 to TRBJ1-3; D is ambiguous. Germline CDR1 reads SNHLY; CDR2 reads FYNNEI. The CDR3 spans 12 residues. V was clipped by 1 base and J by 5 bases, with 3 bases between them.

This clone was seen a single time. The CDR3 reads CASSATGLNTGELFF. In nucleotides, the CDR3 is TGCGCCAGCAGCGCAACAGGGCTGAACACCGGGGAGCTGTTTTTT. The V call is TRBV10-2, the J call TRBJ2-2; D is possibly TRBD1 (6 bases). V was clipped by 6 bases and J by 1 base, with 12 bases between them. Germline CDR1 and CDR2: WSHSY and SAAADI. The CDR3 loop spans 15 amino acids.